The next 24 T cell receptor beta chains were all read from a single sample in a study of cytomegalovirus exposure and HLA in healthy donors. Vbeta (60) and Jbeta (13) primers were used in the PCR. Sequencing used immunoSEQ multiplex PCR; TCRdb keeps in-frame clones, though not all of them. This sample carries about 130,000 clones, 75% to 85% of them seen once, and the ten largest clones take 5.5% to 7.5%. Sequencing was done on a sample of PBMCs. The receptor source for this set is a middle-aged woman in good health and CMV-seropositive.

The chain recombines TRBV5-1 with TRBJ1-1; 7 bases fit TRBD1. CDR1 and CDR2 (germline): SGHRS, YFSETQ. V lost 4 bases to trimming and J lost 1 base; unmatched junction nucleotides: 10. CDR3 length: 16 amino acids. The CDR3 reads CASSPGTEGANTEAFF. In DNA, the CDR3 is TGCGCCAGCAGCCCCGGGACTGAGGGGGCGAACACTGAAGCTTTCTTT.

The V gene is TRBV19, the J gene TRBJ1-5, with 7 nucleotides matching TRBD1. This CDR3 comprises 16 residues. Unmatched junction bases numbered 10, after V lost 5 bases and J lost 3 bases. Germline V gene data show CDR1 as LNHDA and CDR2 as SQIVND (reference sequence). This CDR3 is CASSFRQGKVNQPQHF. The CDR3 nucleotides read TGTGCCAGTAGTTTCCGACAGGGTAAGGTCAATCAGCCCCAGCATTTT.

J is TRBJ2-3 and V is TRBV29-1; TRBD1 aligns across 9 bases. The trim removed 6 bases at V and 3 bases at J, leaving 10 bases unmatched. CDR3 length: 15 residues. CDR1 SQVTM and CDR2 ANQGSEA come from the germline V gene. The CDR3 loop is CSVERTGVKTDTQYF. The DNA for the CDR3 is TGCAGCGTCGAAAGGACAGGGGTTAAGACAGATACGCAGTATTTT.

This chain links TRBV10-3 with TRBJ1-1, with 7 bases identical to TRBD1. The CDR3 has 13 residues. V shed 6 bases, J shed 3 bases, and the junction held 4 bases outside the gene matches. Germline V gives CDR1 ENHRY, CDR2 SYGVKD. The CDR3 loop is CAIRTTGDTEAFF. As DNA, the CDR3 is TGTGCCATCAGAACCACAGGGGACACTGAAGCTTTCTTT.

The chain combines TRBV4-2 with TRBJ2-1, with TRBD2 matching over 14 bases. This CDR3 has 17 amino acids. Germline lookup yields CDR1 LGHNA and CDR2 YNFKEQ. V shed 4 bases, J shed 0 bases, and the junction held 2 bases outside the gene matches. CDR3 DNA sequence: TGTGCCAGCAGCCGGACTAGCGGGGGGAGCTCCTACAATGAGCAGTTCTTC. This sequence encodes CASSRTSGGSSYNEQFF.

The chain links TRBV4-1 to TRBJ1-1, with TRBD1 identical over 7 bases. CDR3 length equals 16 residues. V gave up 3 bases and J gave up 4 bases; unmatched junction bases: 11. Germline-derived CDR1 and CDR2 are MGHRA and YSYEKL. In nucleotides, the CDR3 is TGCGCCAGCAGCCAGGACCCGACAGGGAGAGGCACTGAAGCTTTCTTT. Translated: CASSQDPTGRGTEAFF.

The chain recombines TRBV9 with TRBJ2-1, with a possible D match to TRBD2 (5 bases). The CDR3 covers 12 residues. Trimming stripped 2 bases from V and 10 bases from J, with 10 bases between. Germline lookup yields CDR1 SGDLS and CDR2 YYNGEE. The CDR3 loop reads CASSVRPSEQFF. CDR3 sequence (DNA): TGTGCCAGCAGCGTTCGGCCTAGCGAGCAGTTCTTC.

The chain carries TRBV7-9 and TRBJ1-6; 9 bases fit TRBD1. The CDR3 sequence is 15 residues long. Germline V CDR1 and CDR2: SEHNR, FQNEAQ (reference sequence). Trimming took 5 bases from V and 5 from J; bases not matched to a gene: 4. In DNA, the CDR3 is TGTGCCAGCAGCCTCCGGACAGGGGATAATTCACCCCTCCACTTT. This translates into CASSLRTGDNSPLHF.

The rearrangement links TRBV5-1 to TRBJ1-6; TRBD1 matches 7 bases. The CDR3 is 15 residues long. Per germline, CDR1 SGHRS and CDR2 YFSETQ. V was clipped by 0 bases and J by 5 bases; unmatched bases: 2. CDR3 DNA sequence: TGCGCCAGCAGCTTGGAAGGACAGGATAATTCACCCCTCCACTTT. It codes for CASSLEGQDNSPLHF.

V gene TRBV11-3 combines with J gene TRBJ2-2, with D possibly TRBD2 on 6 matching bases. Germline V CDR1 and CDR2: SGHNT, YENEEA. Trimming removed 4 bases from V and 1 base from J, with 7 bases in between. CDR3 length: 14 residues. CDR3 protein: CASSSGLNTGELFF. The CDR3 DNA follows: TGTGCCAGCAGCTCGGGACTGAACACCGGGGAGCTGTTTTTT.

This chain links TRBV28 with TRBJ2-3; 7 bases map to TRBD2. The CDR3 has 13 residues. After removal of 8 bases from V and 3 bases from J, the junction contained 5 bases not matched to a gene. Germline V CDR1 and CDR2: MDHEN, SYDVKM. The CDR3 DNA follows: TGTGCCAGCTACCCCGGGGGGACAGATACGCAGTATTTT. It is translated as CASYPGGTDTQYF.

This rearrangement joins TRBV28 to TRBJ2-4; 7 bases line up with TRBD2. The V gene's germline CDR1 is MDHEN and CDR2 SYDVKM. V lost 8 bases, J lost 8 bases, and 6 bases stayed unmatched. This CDR3 has 12 amino acids. The CDR3 DNA reads as TGTGCCAGCGGGGGGGGTGCGGACATTCAGTACTTC. The encoded protein is CASGGGADIQYF.

This chain uses TRBV15 with TRBJ2-2, with D possibly matching TRBD1 (6 bases). V was clipped by 1 base and J by 7 bases, with 13 bases between them. Per the germline V gene, CDR1 is LNHNV and CDR2 is YYDKDF (reference sequence). This CDR3 is 15 amino acids long. For the CDR3, the DNA is TGTGCCACCAGCAGAGTCCAGGGGCAGGTCGGGGAGCTGTTTTTT. Amino acids: CATSRVQGQVGELFF.

CDR3 sequence: CASSRRQGFYEQYF. CDR3 sequence (DNA): TGTGCCAGCAGTCGCCGCCAGGGGTTCTACGAGCAGTACTTC. The gene calls are TRBV28 and TRBJ2-7; a possible D gene is TRBD1 (6 bases). The CDR3 covers 14 residues. CDR1 MDHEN and CDR2 SYDVKM come from the germline V gene. With 5 bases removed from V and 3 bases from J, the gap between germline ends came to 14 bases.

This clone was found a few times. The rearrangement links TRBV28 to TRBJ2-5, with 7 bases fitting TRBD2. The V and J ends lost 5 bases and 5 bases, in that order; junction bases with no gene match: 11. This CDR3 has 15 amino acids. Germline loops: CDR1 MDHEN, CDR2 SYDVKM. For the CDR3, the DNA is TGTGCCAGCAGTCCCCACTATGAGGGAGGGGAGACCCAGTACTTC. Protein sequence: CASSPHYEGGETQYF. Full variable domain (outside the CDR3, taken from reference TRBV28 and TRBJ2-5): DVKVTQSSRYLVKRTGEKVFLECVQDMDHENMFWYRQDPGLGLRLIYFSYDVKMKEKGDIPEGYSVSREKKERFSLILESASTNQTSMYLCASSPHYEGGETQYFGPGTRLLVL.

J is TRBJ2-1 and V is TRBV6-4; 7 nucleotides align to TRBD2. This CDR3 comprises 14 residues. Germline V gives CDR1 MRHNA, CDR2 SNTAGT. Trimming cost V 6 bases and J 6 bases; bases outside gene matches: 8. The CDR3 region has the DNA TGTGCCAGCAGCCGGGGGGTATTGGGCAATGAGCAGTTCTTC. This sequence encodes CASSRGVLGNEQFF.

The CDR3 DNA reads TGCGCCAGCAGCCGGGAGTTCACAGATACGCAGTATTTT. It specifies CASSREFTDTQYF. The chain has TRBV5-1 and TRBJ2-3; maybe TRBD2 (6 bases). The CDR3 spans 13 residues. CDR1 and CDR2 (germline): SGHRS, YFSETQ. Trimming cost V 4 bases and J 2 bases, with 8 bases left between them.

The chain has TRBV15 and TRBJ2-3; unclear D gene. The CDR3 covers 13 residues. CDR1 is LNHNV, CDR2 YYDKDF, per germline (reference sequence). Trimming removed 5 bases at V and 3 bases at J, with 9 bases between. The CDR3 here is CATSVWQTDTQYF. CDR3 nucleotide sequence: TGTGCCACCAGCGTCTGGCAGACAGATACGCAGTATTTT.

Only one count was recorded for this clone. This sequence joins TRBV5-6 and TRBJ1-4, with 7 bases identical to TRBD1. The CDR3 is 15 amino acids. In germline, CDR1 is SGHDT, CDR2 YYEEEE. J lost 3 bases, V lost 2 bases, and 4 bases had no gene match. This CDR3 is CASSFGGGPNEKLFF. The CDR3, as DNA: TGTGCCAGCAGCTTCGGAGGGGGCCCTAATGAAAAACTGTTTTTT.

This clone was observed a few times. The chain employs TRBV28 and TRBJ2-1; no definite D call. Trimming took 1 base from V and 9 from J, leaving 13 bases between them. This CDR3 is built from 14 residues. CDR1 is MDHEN, CDR2 SYDVKM, per germline. The CDR3 DNA follows: TGTGCCAGCAGTTTATTGCCGTTTAGTGCTGAGCAGTTCTTC. Translation: CASSLLPFSAEQFF.

Here the CDR3 DNA reads TGTGCCAGCAGTGAATCGGGGGTTTTCGCTAACTATGGCTACACCTTC. Protein product: CASSESGVFANYGYTF. The V and J genes are TRBV6-1 and TRBJ1-2, with TRBD1 as a possible D gene (5 bases). The CDR3 spans 16 residues. Germline V gives CDR1 MNHNS, CDR2 SASEGT. Trimming removed 2 bases from V and 0 bases from J, with 13 bases in between.

The gene calls are TRBV5-1 and TRBJ2-7; a weak D match, TRBD1 (6 bases). CDR3 size: 13 residues. Germline V CDR1 and CDR2: SGHRS, YFSETQ. V lost 5 bases and J lost 3, with 12 bases in between. The chain's CDR3 is CASSTGSIYEQYF. CDR3 in DNA: TGCGCCAGCAGTACAGGGTCTATCTACGAGCAGTACTTC.

The gene calls are TRBV5-1 and TRBJ2-2, with 10 positions matching TRBD2. This CDR3 is built from 17 residues. The J segment lost 7 bases and the V segment lost 0 bases, leaving 9 bases of the junction unmatched. Germline CDR1 reads SGHRS; CDR2 reads YFSETQ. In DNA, the CDR3 is TGCGCCAGCAGCTTGGATCGAGCGGGGGGGCCAGGCGGGGAGCTGTTTTTT. This gives the protein CASSLDRAGGPGGELFF.

The V and J genes are TRBV27 and TRBJ2-1; 13 nucleotides align to TRBD2. The CDR3 is 16 amino acids. The J segment lost 6 bases and the V segment lost 3 bases, leaving 5 bases of the junction unmatched. The germline V gene encodes CDR1 MNHEY and CDR2 SMNVEV (reference sequence). The CDR3 coding sequence is TGTGCCAGCAGTTTCCCCACTAGCGGGAGGGGCAATGAGCAGTTCTTC. It translates to CASSFPTSGRGNEQFF.